These T cell receptor beta chains were read from a single sample in a study of T cell repertoires in cytomegalovirus infection. These receptors lack a known antigen. Each CDR3 protein is one row after TCRdb ran MiXCR on the reads. Of some 590,000 distinct CDR3 sequences in the sample, about 40% were seen once. The sequenced sample was cultured PBMCs, obtained from culture after CMV antigen stimulation. The receptors derive from a human donor in good health (CMV status not recorded). Some clones in this sample may be carry-over from other donors' samples. The CDR3 runs from the conserved cysteine through the conserved F or W. The order of the fields is J gene, V gene, D gene, clone size, CDR3 protein, CDR3 DNA. A D gene is named only where the DNA matches it firmly. Rows give clone size only sometimes, using once, few, many, or a class for an expanded clone.

j_call: TRBJ2-5; v_call: TRBV20-1; d_call: NA; clone_size: NA; cdr3_aa: CSARVPQRETQYF; cdr3_nt: TGCAGTGCTAGGGTCCCGCAGCGGGAGACCCAGTACTTC
j_call: TRBJ1-2; v_call: TRBV7-2; d_call: NA; clone_size: many; cdr3_aa: CASSPSGGNGYTF; cdr3_nt: TGTGCCAGCAGCCCGTCGGGGGGTAATGGCTACACCTTC
j_call: TRBJ1-1; v_call: TRBV10-2; d_call: NA; clone_size: NA; cdr3_aa: CASTGRGLNTEAFF; cdr3_nt: TGCGCCTCAACAGGTAGGGGACTGAACACTGAAGCTTTCTTT
j_call: TRBJ2-1; v_call: TRBV12-3/TRBV12-4; d_call: NA; clone_size: many; cdr3_aa: CASSLGLSYNEQFF; cdr3_nt: TGTGCCAGCAGCTTAGGACTCTCCTACAATGAGCAGTTCTTC
j_call: TRBJ2-7; v_call: TRBV27; d_call: TRBD1; clone_size: few; cdr3_aa: CASRRQGSNEQYF; cdr3_nt: TGTGCCAGCAGGAGACAGGGGAGCAACGAGCAGTACTTC
j_call: TRBJ1-3; v_call: TRBV2; d_call: NA; clone_size: few; cdr3_aa: CASSITPGHSGNTIYF; cdr3_nt: TGTGCCAGCAGTATCACCCCAGGGCACTCTGGAAACACCATATATTTT
j_call: TRBJ2-5; v_call: TRBV2; d_call: NA; clone_size: once; cdr3_aa: CASSEGAGNKETQYF; cdr3_nt: TGTGCCAGCAGTGAAGGCGCAGGGAATAAAGAGACCCAGTACTTC
j_call: TRBJ1-5; v_call: TRBV2; d_call: NA; clone_size: once; cdr3_aa: CASEAESNQPQHF; cdr3_nt: TGTGCCAGCGAGGCCGAAAGCAATCAGCCCCAGCATTTT
j_call: TRBJ1-1; v_call: TRBV6-1; d_call: TRBD1; clone_size: NA; cdr3_aa: CASSTTGTGNPGTEAFF; cdr3_nt: TGTGCCAGCAGTACTACCGGGACAGGCAACCCGGGGACTGAAGCTTTCTTT
j_call: TRBJ2-7; v_call: TRBV4-1; d_call: TRBD1; clone_size: few; cdr3_aa: CASSQLGTASSYEQYF; cdr3_nt: TGCGCCAGCAGCCAACTCGGGACAGCGAGCTCCTACGAGCAGTACTTC
j_call: TRBJ2-7; v_call: TRBV11-2; d_call: TRBD2; clone_size: few; cdr3_aa: CASSLLAGGLSEQYF; cdr3_nt: TGTGCCAGCAGCTTACTAGCGGGAGGGCTTAGCGAGCAGTACTTC
j_call: TRBJ2-3; v_call: TRBV20-1; d_call: TRBD2; clone_size: few; cdr3_aa: CSAREAGWRPDTQYF; cdr3_nt: TGCAGTGCTAGAGAAGCGGGATGGCGCCCAGATACGCAGTATTTT
j_call: TRBJ1-5; v_call: TRBV6-8; d_call: TRBD1; clone_size: NA; cdr3_aa: CASSFSGQGRDQPQHF; cdr3_nt: TGTGCCAGCAGCTTCTCTGGACAGGGGAGAGATCAGCCCCAGCATTTT
j_call: TRBJ1-4; v_call: TRBV7-8; d_call: NA; clone_size: NA; cdr3_aa: CASSGPLINEKLFF; cdr3_nt: TGTGCCAGCAGCGGGCCGCTCATCAATGAAAAACTGTTTTTT
j_call: TRBJ2-5; v_call: TRBV6-1; d_call: NA; clone_size: few; cdr3_aa: CASSGGLDETQYF; cdr3_nt: TGTGCCAGCAGTGGGGGACTCGACGAGACCCAGTACTTC
j_call: TRBJ2-3; v_call: TRBV4-3; d_call: NA; clone_size: NA; cdr3_aa: CASSQDWSTDTQYF; cdr3_nt: TGCGCCAGCAGCCAAGACTGGAGCACAGATACGCAGTATTTT
j_call: TRBJ2-1; v_call: TRBV7-6; d_call: TRBD2; clone_size: few; cdr3_aa: CASSFLAGASSYNEQFF; cdr3_nt: TGTGCCAGCAGCTTTCTAGCGGGGGCCAGCTCCTACAATGAGCAGTTCTTC
j_call: TRBJ2-4; v_call: TRBV5-1; d_call: NA; clone_size: few; cdr3_aa: CASSWDGERIQYF; cdr3_nt: TGCGCCAGCAGCTGGGATGGGGAACGCATTCAGTACTTC